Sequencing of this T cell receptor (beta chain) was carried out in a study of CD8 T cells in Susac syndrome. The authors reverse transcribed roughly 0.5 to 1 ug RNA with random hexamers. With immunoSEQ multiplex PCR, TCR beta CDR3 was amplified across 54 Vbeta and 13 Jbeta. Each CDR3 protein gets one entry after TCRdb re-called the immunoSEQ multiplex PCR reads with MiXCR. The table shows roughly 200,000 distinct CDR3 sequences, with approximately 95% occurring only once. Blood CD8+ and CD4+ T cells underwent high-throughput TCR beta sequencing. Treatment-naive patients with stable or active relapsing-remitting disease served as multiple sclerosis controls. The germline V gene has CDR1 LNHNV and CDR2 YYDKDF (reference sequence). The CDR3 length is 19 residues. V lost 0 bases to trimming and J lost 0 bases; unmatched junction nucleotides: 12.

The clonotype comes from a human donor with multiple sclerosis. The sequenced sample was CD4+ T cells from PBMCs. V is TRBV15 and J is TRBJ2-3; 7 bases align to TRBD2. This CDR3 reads CATSRDRTGGPYSTDTQYF. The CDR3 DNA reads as TGTGCCACCAGCAGAGATAGGACGGGGGGTCCCTATAGCACAGATACGCAGTATTTT.